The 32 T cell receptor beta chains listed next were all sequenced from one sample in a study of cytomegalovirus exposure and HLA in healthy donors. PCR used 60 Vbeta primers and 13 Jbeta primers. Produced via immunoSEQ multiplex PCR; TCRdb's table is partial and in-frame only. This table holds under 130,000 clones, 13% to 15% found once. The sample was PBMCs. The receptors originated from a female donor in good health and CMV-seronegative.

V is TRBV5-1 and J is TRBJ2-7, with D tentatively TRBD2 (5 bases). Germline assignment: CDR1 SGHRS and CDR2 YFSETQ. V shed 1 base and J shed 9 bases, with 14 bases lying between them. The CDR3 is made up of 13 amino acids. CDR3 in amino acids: CASSLSGSYGQYF. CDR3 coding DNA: TGCGCCAGCAGCTTGTCGGGGAGCTATGGGCAGTACTTC.

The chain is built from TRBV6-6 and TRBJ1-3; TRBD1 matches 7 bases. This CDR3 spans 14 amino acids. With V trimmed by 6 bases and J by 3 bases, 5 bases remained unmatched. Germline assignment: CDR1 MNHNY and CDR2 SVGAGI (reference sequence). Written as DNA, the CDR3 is TGTGCCAGCAGCCAGACAGGGCTTGGAAACACCATATATTTT. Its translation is CASSQTGLGNTIYF.

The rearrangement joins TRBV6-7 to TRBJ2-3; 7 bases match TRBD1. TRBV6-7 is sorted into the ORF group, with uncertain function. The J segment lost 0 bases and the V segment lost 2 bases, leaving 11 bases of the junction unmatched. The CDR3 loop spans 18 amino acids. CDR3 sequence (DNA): TGTGCCAGCAGTTACCCGGGGACAGAGGGTTTGAGCACAGATACGCAGTATTTT. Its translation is CASSYPGTEGLSTDTQYF.

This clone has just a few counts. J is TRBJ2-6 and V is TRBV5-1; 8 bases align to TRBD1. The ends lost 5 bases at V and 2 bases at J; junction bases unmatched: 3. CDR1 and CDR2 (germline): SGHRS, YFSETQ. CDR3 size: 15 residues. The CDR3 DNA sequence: TGCGCCAGCAGAAAGGACAGGGCTGGGGCCAACGTCCTGACTTTC. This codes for CASRKDRAGANVLTF.

CDR3 DNA: TGTGCCAGCTCCCAACAGGGAGTCTGGGAAAACATTCAGTACTTC. Translating it yields CASSQQGVWENIQYF. This chain links TRBV18 with TRBJ2-4, with D tentatively TRBD1 (6 bases). The germline V gene has CDR1 KGHSH and CDR2 LQKENI. The CDR3 totals 15 residues. V was trimmed by 6 bases and J by 5 bases, leaving 17 bases between them.

The CDR3 protein is CASSKTGVSGTEAFF. CDR3 sequence (DNA): TGCGCCAGCAGTAAAACAGGGGTCTCGGGCACTGAAGCTTTCTTT. The V gene is TRBV10-1, the J gene TRBJ1-1; 7 positions agree with TRBD1. The CDR3 length is 15 residues. The trim removed 5 bases at V and 4 bases at J, leaving 10 bases unmatched. Germline loops: CDR1 WNHNN, CDR2 SYGVQD (reference sequence).

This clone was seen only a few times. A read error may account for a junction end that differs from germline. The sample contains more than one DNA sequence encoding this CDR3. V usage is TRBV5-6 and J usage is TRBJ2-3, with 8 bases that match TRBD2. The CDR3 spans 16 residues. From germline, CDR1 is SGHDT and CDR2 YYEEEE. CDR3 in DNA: TGTGCCAGCAGCCCACTACTAGCGGAAGTGGTAAATACGCAGTACTTT. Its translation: CASSPLLAEVVNTQYF. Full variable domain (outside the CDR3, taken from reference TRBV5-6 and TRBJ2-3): DAGVTQSPTHLIKTRGQQVTLRCSPKSGHDTVSWYQQALGQGPQFIFQYYEEEERQRGNFPDRFSGHQFPNYSSELNVNALLLGDSALYLCASSPLLAEVVNTQYFGPGTRLTVL.

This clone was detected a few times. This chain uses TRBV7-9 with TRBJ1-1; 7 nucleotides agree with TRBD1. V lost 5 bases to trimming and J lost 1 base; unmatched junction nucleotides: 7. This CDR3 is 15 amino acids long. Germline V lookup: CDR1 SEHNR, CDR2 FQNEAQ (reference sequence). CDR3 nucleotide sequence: TGTGCCAGCAGCGGATACGACAGGGAGAACACTGAAGCTTTCTTT. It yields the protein CASSGYDRENTEAFF.

CDR3 nucleotides: TGTGCCAGTAGTATGCTACACAGGGGGCAGGAGCAGTACTTC. This gives the protein CASSMLHRGQEQYF. The chain is built from TRBV19 and TRBJ2-7; 9 positions match TRBD1. Trimming removed 3 bases from V and 7 bases from J; junction bases left unmatched: 7. The CDR3 runs to 14 residues. Germline V gene lookup returns CDR1 LNHDA and CDR2 SQIVND (reference sequence).

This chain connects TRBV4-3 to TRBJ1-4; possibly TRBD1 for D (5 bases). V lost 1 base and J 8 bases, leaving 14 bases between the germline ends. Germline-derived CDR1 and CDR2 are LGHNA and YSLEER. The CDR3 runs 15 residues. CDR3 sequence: CASSQGTQGVEKLFF. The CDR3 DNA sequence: TGCGCCAGCAGCCAAGGAACCCAGGGTGTCGAAAAACTGTTTTTT.

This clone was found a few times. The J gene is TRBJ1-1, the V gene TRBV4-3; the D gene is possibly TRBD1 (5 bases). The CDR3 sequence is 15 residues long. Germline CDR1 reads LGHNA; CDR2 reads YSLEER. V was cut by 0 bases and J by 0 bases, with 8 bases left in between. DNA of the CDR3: TGCGCCAGCAGCCAAGACAGGGATATGAACACTGAAGCTTTCTTT. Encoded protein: CASSQDRDMNTEAFF.

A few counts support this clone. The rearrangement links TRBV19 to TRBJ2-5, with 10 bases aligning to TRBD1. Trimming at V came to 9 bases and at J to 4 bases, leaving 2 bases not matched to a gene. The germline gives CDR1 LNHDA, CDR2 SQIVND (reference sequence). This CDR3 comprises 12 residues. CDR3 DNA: TGTGCCAGCAGACAGGGGGCAGAGACCCAGTACTTC. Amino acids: CASRQGAETQYF.

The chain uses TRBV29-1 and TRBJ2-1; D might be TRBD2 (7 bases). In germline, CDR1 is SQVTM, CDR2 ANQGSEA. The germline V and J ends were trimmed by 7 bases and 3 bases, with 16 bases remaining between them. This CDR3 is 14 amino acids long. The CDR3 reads CSGSREGGYNEQFF. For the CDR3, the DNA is TGCAGCGGGAGTAGGGAGGGGGGCTACAATGAGCAGTTCTTC.

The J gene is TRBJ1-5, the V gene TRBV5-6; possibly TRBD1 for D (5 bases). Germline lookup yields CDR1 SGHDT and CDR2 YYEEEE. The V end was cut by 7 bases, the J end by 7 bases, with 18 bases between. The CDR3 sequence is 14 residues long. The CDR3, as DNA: TGTGCCAGCGGCCGCGGGGGAGAGGGACAGCCCCAGCATTTT. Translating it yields CASGRGGEGQPQHF.

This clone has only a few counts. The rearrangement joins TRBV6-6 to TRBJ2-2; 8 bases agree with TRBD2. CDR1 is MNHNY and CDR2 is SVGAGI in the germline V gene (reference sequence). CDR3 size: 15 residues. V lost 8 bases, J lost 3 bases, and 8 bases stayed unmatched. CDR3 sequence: CASGTTGGDTGELFF. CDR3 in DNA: TGTGCCAGCGGTACTACCGGGGGGGACACCGGGGAGCTGTTTTTT.

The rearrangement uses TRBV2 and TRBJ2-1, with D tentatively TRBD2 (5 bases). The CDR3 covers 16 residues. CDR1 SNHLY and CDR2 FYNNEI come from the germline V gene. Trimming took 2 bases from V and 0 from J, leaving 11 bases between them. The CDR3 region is CASSETGGFSYNEQFF. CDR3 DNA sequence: TGTGCCAGCAGTGAAACGGGCGGGTTCTCCTACAATGAGCAGTTCTTC.

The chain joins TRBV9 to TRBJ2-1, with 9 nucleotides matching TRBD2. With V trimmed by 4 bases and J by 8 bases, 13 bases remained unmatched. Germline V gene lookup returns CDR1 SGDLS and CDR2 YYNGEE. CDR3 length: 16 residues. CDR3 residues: CASSYFEGTSFYEQFF. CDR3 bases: TGTGCCAGCAGCTACTTCGAGGGGACTAGCTTCTATGAGCAGTTCTTC.

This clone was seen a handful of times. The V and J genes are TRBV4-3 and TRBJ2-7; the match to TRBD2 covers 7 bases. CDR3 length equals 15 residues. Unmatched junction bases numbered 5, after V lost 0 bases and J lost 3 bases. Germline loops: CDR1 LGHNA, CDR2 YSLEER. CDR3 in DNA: TGCGCCAGCAGCCAAGATTATAGCGGGTACTACGAGCAGTACTTC. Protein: CASSQDYSGYYEQYF.

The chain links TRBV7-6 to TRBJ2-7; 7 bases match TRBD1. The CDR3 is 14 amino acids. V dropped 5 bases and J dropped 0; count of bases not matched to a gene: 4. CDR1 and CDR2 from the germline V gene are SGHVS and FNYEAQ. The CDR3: CASSQGQSSYEQYF. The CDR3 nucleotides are TGTGCCAGCAGCCAGGGACAGAGCTCCTACGAGCAGTACTTC.

Written as DNA, the CDR3 is TGCGCCAGCAGCCAAGAACTGCGGGAGGGGGACGAGCAGTACTTC. As protein: CASSQELREGDEQYF. The chain links TRBV4-1 to TRBJ2-7; 9 bases line up with TRBD2. The ends lost 0 bases at V and 5 bases at J; junction bases unmatched: 5. This CDR3 contains 15 residues. Germline lookup yields CDR1 MGHRA and CDR2 YSYEKL.

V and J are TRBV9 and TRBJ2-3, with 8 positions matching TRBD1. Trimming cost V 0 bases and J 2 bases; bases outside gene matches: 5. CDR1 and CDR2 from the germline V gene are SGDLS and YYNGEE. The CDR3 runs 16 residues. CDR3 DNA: TGTGCCAGCAGCGTAGAAGGACAGGGAGTCACAGATACGCAGTATTTT. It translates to CASSVEGQGVTDTQYF.

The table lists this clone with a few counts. Here the CDR3 DNA reads TGTGCCACTGGGACATCCCCCGGCGGCTACACCTTC. Translating gives CATGTSPGGYTF. The chain links TRBV10-3 to TRBJ1-2, with D possibly being TRBD1 (6 bases). CDR1 is ENHRY and CDR2 is SYGVKD in the germline V gene. V was pared by 10 bases and J by 8 bases, with 17 bases between. This CDR3 is built from 12 residues.

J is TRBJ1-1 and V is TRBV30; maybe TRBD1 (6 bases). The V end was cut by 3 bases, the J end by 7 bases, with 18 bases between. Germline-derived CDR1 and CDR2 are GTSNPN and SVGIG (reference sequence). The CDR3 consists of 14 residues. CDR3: CAWSARQVEFEAFF. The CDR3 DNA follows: TGTGCCTGGAGCGCCCGACAGGTCGAATTTGAAGCTTTCTTT.

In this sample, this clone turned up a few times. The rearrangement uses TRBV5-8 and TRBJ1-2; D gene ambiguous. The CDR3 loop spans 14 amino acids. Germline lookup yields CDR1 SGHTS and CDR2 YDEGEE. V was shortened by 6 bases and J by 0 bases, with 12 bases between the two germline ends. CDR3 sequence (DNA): TGTGCCAGCACGACCTCAGGTGCTAACTATGGCTACACCTTC. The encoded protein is CASTTSGANYGYTF.

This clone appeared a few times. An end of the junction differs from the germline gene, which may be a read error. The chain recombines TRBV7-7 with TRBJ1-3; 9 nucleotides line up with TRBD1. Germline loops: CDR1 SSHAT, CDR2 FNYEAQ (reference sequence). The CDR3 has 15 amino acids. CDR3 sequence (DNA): TGTGCTAGCAGCGTGGGACAGGGTGAGGGAAACACCATATATTTT. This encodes CASSVGQGEGNTIYF.

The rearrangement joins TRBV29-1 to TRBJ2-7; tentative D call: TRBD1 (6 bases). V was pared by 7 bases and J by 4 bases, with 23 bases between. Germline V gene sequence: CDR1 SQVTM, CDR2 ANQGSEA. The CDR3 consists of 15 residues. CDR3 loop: CSARRLSRGAYEQYF. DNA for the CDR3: TGCAGCGCCAGAAGGTTATCCAGGGGCGCTTACGAGCAGTACTTC.

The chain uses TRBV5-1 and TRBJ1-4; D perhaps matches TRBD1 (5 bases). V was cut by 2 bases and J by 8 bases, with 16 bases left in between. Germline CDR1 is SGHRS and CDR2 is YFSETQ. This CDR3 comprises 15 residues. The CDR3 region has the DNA TGCGCCAGCAGCTTAAGCCACACGGCAGGGGAAAAACTGTTTTTT. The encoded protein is CASSLSHTAGEKLFF.

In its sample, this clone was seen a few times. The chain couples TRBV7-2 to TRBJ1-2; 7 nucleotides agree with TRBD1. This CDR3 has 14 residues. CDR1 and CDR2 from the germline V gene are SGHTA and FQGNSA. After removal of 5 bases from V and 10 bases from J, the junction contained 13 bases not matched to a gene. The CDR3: CASSPTGKNSPYTF. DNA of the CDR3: TGTGCCAGCAGCCCGACAGGGAAAAATTCCCCCTACACCTTC.

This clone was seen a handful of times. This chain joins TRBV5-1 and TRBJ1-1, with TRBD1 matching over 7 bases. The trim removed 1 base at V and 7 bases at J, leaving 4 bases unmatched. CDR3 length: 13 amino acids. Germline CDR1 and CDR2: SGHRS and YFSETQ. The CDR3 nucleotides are TGCGCCAGCAGCTTGTATCAGGGGGTTGAAGCTTTCTTT. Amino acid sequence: CASSLYQGVEAFF.

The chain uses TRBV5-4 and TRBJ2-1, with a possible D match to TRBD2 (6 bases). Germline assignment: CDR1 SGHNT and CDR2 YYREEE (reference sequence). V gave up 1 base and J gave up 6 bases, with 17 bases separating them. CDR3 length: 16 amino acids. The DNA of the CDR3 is TGTGCCAGCAGCTTGAGAGGCGGGGCGCCTCCCAATGAGCAGTTCTTC. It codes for CASSLRGGAPPNEQFF. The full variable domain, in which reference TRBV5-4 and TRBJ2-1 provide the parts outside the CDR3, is ETGVTQSPTHLIKTRGQQVTLRCSSQSGHNTVSWYQQALGQGPQFIFQYYREEENGRGNFPPRFSGLQFPNYSSELNVNALELDDSALYLCASSLRGGAPPNEQFFGPGTRLTVL.

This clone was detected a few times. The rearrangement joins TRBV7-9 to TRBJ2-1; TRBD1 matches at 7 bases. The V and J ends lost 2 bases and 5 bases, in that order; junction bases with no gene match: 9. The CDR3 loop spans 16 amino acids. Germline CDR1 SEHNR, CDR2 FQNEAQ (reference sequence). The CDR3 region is CASSLRSGTEHNEQFF. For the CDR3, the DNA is TGTGCCAGCAGCTTACGCTCCGGGACAGAACACAATGAGCAGTTCTTC.

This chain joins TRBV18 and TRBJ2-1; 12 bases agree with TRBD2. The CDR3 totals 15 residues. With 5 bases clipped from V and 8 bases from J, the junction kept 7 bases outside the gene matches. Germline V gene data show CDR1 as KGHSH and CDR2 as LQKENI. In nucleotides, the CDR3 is TGTGCCAGCTCATCGGGACTAGCGGGTTTCGATGAGCAGTTCTTC. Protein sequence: CASSSGLAGFDEQFF.